This entry is about one TCR beta chain. The data stem from a study of blood T cell repertoires in COVID-19. Study as a whole: Collection of acute and convalescent COVID-19 samples took place in the United States, Italy and Spain.

Authors' data handling: Amplification with reference gene primers provided the estimates of nucleated cell counts. Method: immunoSEQ multiplex PCR; TCRdb's copy keeps in-frame clones and lacks some. That table furnishes V, J and clone size, whereas the DNA furnished D and trimming. The sample lists approximately 190,000 clones; 87% were seen once. Losses at the gene ends were 4 bases for V and 4 bases for J; bases not matched to a gene: 4. The CDR3 length is 14 residues. Germline CDR1 and CDR2: SGHVS and FQNEAQ. Material for sequencing was peripheral blood. The TCR comes from a man aged 55 to 70 with active or convalescent COVID-19. This chain connects TRBV7-8 to TRBJ1-2, with 9 bases matching TRBD1. The CDR3 reads CASSYGQGFYGYTF. The DNA of the CDR3 is TGTGCCAGCAGCTACGGACAGGGGTTCTATGGCTACACCTTC.